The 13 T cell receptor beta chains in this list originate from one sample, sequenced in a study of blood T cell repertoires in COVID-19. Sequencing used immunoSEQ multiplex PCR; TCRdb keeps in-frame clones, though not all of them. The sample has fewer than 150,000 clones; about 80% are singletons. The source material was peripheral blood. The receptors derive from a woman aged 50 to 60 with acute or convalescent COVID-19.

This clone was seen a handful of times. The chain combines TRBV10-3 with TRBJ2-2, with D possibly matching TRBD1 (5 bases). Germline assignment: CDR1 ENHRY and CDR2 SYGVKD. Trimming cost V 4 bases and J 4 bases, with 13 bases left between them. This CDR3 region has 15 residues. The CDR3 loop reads CAISGGRLSTGELFF. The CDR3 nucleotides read TGTGCCATCAGTGGGGGCCGTCTTAGCACCGGGGAGCTGTTTTTT.

The CDR3: CASSYEYNSPLHF. CDR3 nucleotide sequence: TGTGCCAGCAGTTACGAGTATAATTCACCCCTCCACTTT. The V gene is TRBV6-5, the J gene TRBJ1-6; D is unclear. The CDR3 runs 13 residues. V was cut by 2 bases and J by 4 bases, with 3 bases left in between. Germline assignment: CDR1 MNHEY and CDR2 SVGAGI.

The CDR3 spells CASSLAGLALGNTIYF. The CDR3 DNA sequence: TGCGCCAGCAGCTTGGCGGGACTTGCACTGGGAAACACCATATATTTT. This rearrangement joins TRBV5-1 to TRBJ1-3, with D perhaps TRBD1 (5 bases). V was pared by 0 bases and J by 4 bases, with 14 bases between. The CDR3 runs to 16 residues. Germline V gives CDR1 SGHRS, CDR2 YFSETQ.

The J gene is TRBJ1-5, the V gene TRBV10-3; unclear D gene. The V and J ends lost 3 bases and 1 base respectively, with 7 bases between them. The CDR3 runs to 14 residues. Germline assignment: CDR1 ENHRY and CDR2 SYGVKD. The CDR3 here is CAISDVPSNQPQHF. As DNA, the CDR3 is TGTGCCATCAGTGACGTCCCGAGCAATCAGCCCCAGCATTTT.

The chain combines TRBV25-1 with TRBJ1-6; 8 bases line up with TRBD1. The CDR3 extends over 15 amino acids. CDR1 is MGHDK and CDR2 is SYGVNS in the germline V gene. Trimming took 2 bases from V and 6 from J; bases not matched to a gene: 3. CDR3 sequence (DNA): TGTGCCAGCAGTGAACGGACAGGGCCTAATTCACCCCTCCACTTT. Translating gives CASSERTGPNSPLHF.

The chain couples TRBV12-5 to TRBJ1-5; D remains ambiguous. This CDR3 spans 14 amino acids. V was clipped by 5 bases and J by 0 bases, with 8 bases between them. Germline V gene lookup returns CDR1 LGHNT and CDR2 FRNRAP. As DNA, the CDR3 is TGTGCTAGTGGTCCGACACTTAGCAATCAGCCCCAGCATTTT. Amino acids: CASGPTLSNQPQHF. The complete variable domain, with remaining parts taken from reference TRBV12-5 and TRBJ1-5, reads DARVTQTPRHKVTEMGQEVTMRCQPILGHNTVFWYRQTMMQGLELLAYFRNRAPLDDSGMPKDRFSAEMPDATLATLKIQPSEPRDSAVYFCASGPTLSNQPQHFGDGTRLSIL.

The CDR3 sequence is CASSLGQGVSNNQPQHF. The CDR3 DNA reads TGTGCCAGTAGTTTAGGACAGGGGGTATCGAACAATCAGCCCCAGCATTTT. V is TRBV19 and J is TRBJ1-5; TRBD1 matches 10 bases. The V gene's germline CDR1 is LNHDA and CDR2 SQIVND (reference sequence). The CDR3 consists of 17 residues. J lost 3 bases, V lost 5 bases, and 10 bases had no gene match.

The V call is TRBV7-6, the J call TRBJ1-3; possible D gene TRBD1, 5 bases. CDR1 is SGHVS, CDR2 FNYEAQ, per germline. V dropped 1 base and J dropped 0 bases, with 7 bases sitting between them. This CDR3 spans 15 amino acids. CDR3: CASSLVGDSGNTIYF. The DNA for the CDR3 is TGTGCCAGCAGCTTAGTAGGGGACTCTGGAAACACCATATATTTT.

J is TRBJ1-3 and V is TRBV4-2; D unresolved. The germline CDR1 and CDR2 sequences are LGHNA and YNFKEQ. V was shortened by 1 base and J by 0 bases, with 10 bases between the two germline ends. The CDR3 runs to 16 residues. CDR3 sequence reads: CASSQALRFSGNTIYF. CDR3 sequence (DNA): TGTGCCAGCAGCCAAGCTCTCCGGTTCTCTGGAAACACCATATATTTT.

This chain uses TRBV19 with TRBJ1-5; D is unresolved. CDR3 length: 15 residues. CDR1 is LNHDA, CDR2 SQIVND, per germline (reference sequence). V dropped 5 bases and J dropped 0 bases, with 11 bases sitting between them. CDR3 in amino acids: CASSWTIYSNQPQHF. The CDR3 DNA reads TGTGCCAGTAGTTGGACTATTTATAGCAATCAGCCCCAGCATTTT. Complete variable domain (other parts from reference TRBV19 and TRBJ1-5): DGGITQSPKYLFRKEGQNVTLSCEQNLNHDAMYWYRQDPGQGLRLIYYSQIVNDFQKGDIAEGYSVSREKKESFPLTVTSAQKNPTAFYLCASSWTIYSNQPQHFGDGTRLSIL.

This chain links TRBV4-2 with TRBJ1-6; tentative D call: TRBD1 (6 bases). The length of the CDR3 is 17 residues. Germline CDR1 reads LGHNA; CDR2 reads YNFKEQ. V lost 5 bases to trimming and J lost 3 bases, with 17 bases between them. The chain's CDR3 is CASSTRSRGDYNSPLHF. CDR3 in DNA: TGTGCCAGCAGCACCCGTTCCAGGGGAGACTATAATTCACCCCTCCACTTT.

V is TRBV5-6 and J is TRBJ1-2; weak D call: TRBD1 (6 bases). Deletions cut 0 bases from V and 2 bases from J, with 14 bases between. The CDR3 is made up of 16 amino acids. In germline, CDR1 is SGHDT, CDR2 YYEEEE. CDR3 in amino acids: CASSLAAGGINYGYTF. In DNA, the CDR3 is TGTGCCAGCAGCTTGGCAGCTGGGGGCATCAACTATGGCTACACCTTC.

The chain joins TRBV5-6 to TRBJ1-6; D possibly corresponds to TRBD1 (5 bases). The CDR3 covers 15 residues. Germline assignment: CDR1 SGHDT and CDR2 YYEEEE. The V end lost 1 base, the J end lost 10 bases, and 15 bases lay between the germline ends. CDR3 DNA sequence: TGTGCCAGCAGCTTGCGTCGGGGGGTTGAGTCACCCCTCCACTTT. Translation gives CASSLRRGVESPLHF.